The text below deals with one T cell receptor beta chain. The identical CDR3 is also encoded by other nucleotide sequences in the sample. These data belong to a study of blood T cell repertoires in COVID-19. Profiling relied on immunoSEQ multiplex PCR, and the TCRdb table lists in-frame clones only, not all of them. This table has approximately 250,000 clones, about 91% appearing once. With 3 bases removed from V and 5 bases from J, the gap between germline ends came to 4 bases. Germline-derived CDR1 and CDR2 are LNHDA and SQIVND (reference sequence). The CDR3 length is 11 residues. Exposed study participants had met a COVID-19 case within 2 weeks before entry.

The sample was PBMCs or T cells enriched from blood (not recorded which). The receptor's source is a man between 40 and 49 years old who had been exposed to COVID-19. The J gene is TRBJ2-5, the V gene TRBV19; D not certain. In nucleotides, the CDR3 is TGTGCCAGTAGTATCCGGGAGACCCAGTACTTC. This codes for CASSIRETQYF.